This T cell receptor beta chain was found in a study of T cell repertoires in cytomegalovirus infection. For the study at large: The public TCR beta signatures pointed to both CMV infection and matching HLA type.

This clonotype was recorded many times. Its specificity is not known. Germline V gene data show CDR1 as SGHVS and CDR2 as FQNEAQ. This CDR3 contains 12 residues. Trimming took 5 bases from V and 7 from J, leaving 11 bases between them. TCRdb re-called the reads with MiXCR, one entry per CDR3 protein. The repertoire holds about 890,000 distinct CDR3 sequences, with approximately 31% as singletons. The clonotype originates from a human donor in good health (CMV status not recorded). Some clones in this sample may be carry-over from other donors' samples. Sequencing was performed on cultured CD8+ T cells from PBMCs, taken from culture after CMV antigen stimulation. The rearrangement links TRBV7-8 to TRBJ1-2; possibly TRBD1 for D (6 bases). The CDR3, as DNA: TGTGCCAGCAGCCAAGGGGGGGCTGGCTACACCTTC. Translating gives CASSQGGAGYTF.